The rows below give T cell receptor beta chains drawn from one sample of a study of T cell responses to AZD1222 COVID-19 vaccine. Only in-frame clones appear in the TCRdb table, and some are missing; sequencing was by immunoSEQ multiplex PCR. This table holds about 140,000 clones, roughly 90% found once. This specimen consisted of peripheral blood, obtained on day 0 of AZD1222 vaccination. These receptor sequences come from an adult in good health. The CDR3 runs from the conserved cysteine through the conserved F or W. Fields, in order: D gene, J gene, clone size, V gene, CDR3 DNA, CDR3 protein. The D gene is left open where the match is weak. Clone size is stated in some rows and not others, as once, few, many or a class when expanded.

- | TRBJ2-2 | few | TRBV5-1 | TGCGCCAGCATTGCTAGCAGGAACACCGGGGAGCTGTTTTTT | CASIASRNTGELFF
- | TRBJ1-2 | - | TRBV15 | TGTGCCACCAGCAGAGATTGGGGGGAGTCTGGCTACACCTTC | CATSRDWGESGYTF
- | TRBJ2-7 | - | TRBV9 | TGTGCCAGCAGCGTAGGTTCCGCTAGCTCCTACGAGCAGTACTTC | CASSVGSASSYEQYF
- | TRBJ2-1 | - | TRBV7-6 | TGTGCCAGCAGCCGTTCGGCAGGTACCTACAATGAGCAGTTCTTC | CASSRSAGTYNEQFF
TRBD2 | TRBJ2-1 | - | TRBV28 | TGTGCCAGCAGTTTTGGGACTAGCGGAACCTGGGGGTACAATGAGCAGTTCTTC | CASSFGTSGTWGYNEQFF
- | TRBJ1-4 | - | TRBV7-6 | TGTGCCAGCAGCTCCCAGAGGGGGGATGCCTGGGAAAAACTGTTTTTT | CASSSQRGDAWEKLFF
TRBD1 | TRBJ2-5 | - | TRBV3-1/TRBV3-2 | TGTGCCAGCAGCCCCTATATGGCCGGGACAGGTTACCAAGAGACCCAGTACTTC | CASSPYMAGTGYQETQYF
- | TRBJ2-5 | once | TRBV7-2 | TGTGCCAGCAGCTTAGTAGGGTCGGCCTTACAAGAGACCCAGTACTTC | CASSLVGSALQETQYF
TRBD1 | TRBJ2-7 | - | TRBV4-1 | TGCGCCAGCAGCCAAGATAGGGGGACAGGGGGCTACGAGCAGTACTTC | CASSQDRGTGGYEQYF
- | TRBJ2-5 | - | TRBV19 | TGTGCCAGTAGCCCGGACAGCTACCAAGAGACCCAGTACTTC | CASSPDSYQETQYF
- | TRBJ1-1 | - | TRBV29-1 | TGCAGCGTCAGCGGGTGGAACACTGAAGCTTTCTTT | CSVSGWNTEAFF
- | TRBJ1-1 | - | TRBV5-1 | TGCGCCAGCAGCTTGAAGAGGGACACTGAAGCTTTCTTT | CASSLKRDTEAFF
- | TRBJ2-4 | - | TRBV9 | TGTGCCAGCAGCGGCTCGGCGAACATTCAGTACTTC | CASSGSANIQYF
TRBD1 | TRBJ1-1 | once | TRBV2 | TGTGCCACGACAGGGTCCCTGAGGGACACTGAAGCTTTCTTT | CATTGSLRDTEAFF
- | TRBJ1-4 | - | TRBV5-1 | TGCGCCAGCAGCTTGGATGGGAGCCAACCAACTAATGAAAAACTGTTTTTT | CASSLDGSQPTNEKLFF
- | TRBJ2-3 | - | TRBV6-4 | TGTGCCAGCAGGATAAAGGCGCGGCATGATACGCAGTATTTT | CASRIKARHDTQYF
- | TRBJ1-1 | - | TRBV6-1 | TGTGCCAGCAGTGAACGTTCCAGGGGCCGTTTTGAAGCTTTCTTT | CASSERSRGRFEAFF
- | TRBJ1-3 | - | TRBV5-1 | TGCGCCAGCAGCATCGGACGCAAAACCGACAAAGGAAACACCATATATTTT | CASSIGRKTDKGNTIYF
- | TRBJ1-2 | few | TRBV6-5 | TGTGCCAGCAGGCCCGGGGGCAGGGACGCATATGGCTACACCTTC | CASRPGGRDAYGYTF
- | TRBJ1-3 | - | TRBV12-3/TRBV12-4 | TGTGCCAGCAGTCCAGGGTCTGGAAACACCATATATTTT | CASSPGSGNTIYF
- | TRBJ1-2 | once | TRBV14 | TGTGCCAGCAGCCAAGTTCGTGGGGCAGGCTATGGCTACACCTTC | CASSQVRGAGYGYTF
TRBD2 | TRBJ2-7 | once | TRBV4-1 | TGCGCCAGCAGCCAAGATAGCGGGACGGTCCCCTACGAGCAGTACTTC | CASSQDSGTVPYEQYF
- | TRBJ2-3 | - | TRBV28 | TGTGCCAGCACCCCCCAGGGCTTGAGTAGCACAGATACGCAGTATTTT | CASTPQGLSSTDTQYF
- | TRBJ1-3 | - | TRBV6-5 | TGTGCCAGCAGGACGAGGGGGACTGGAAACACCATATATTTT | CASRTRGTGNTIYF
TRBD1 | TRBJ1-2 | once | TRBV30 | TGTGCCTGGAGTGTACCACGGCAGGGGGCGGACTATGGCTACACCTTC | CAWSVPRQGADYGYTF
TRBD2 | TRBJ2-2 | - | TRBV7-2 | TGTGCCAGCAGCTTAGAAGGACTAGCCCGGAACACCGGGGAGCTGTTTTTT | CASSLEGLARNTGELFF
- | TRBJ2-7 | - | TRBV5-5 | TGTGCCAGCAGCTTGGGTACAGGGAGGTACGAGCAGTACTTC | CASSLGTGRYEQYF
- | TRBJ2-1 | - | TRBV5-1 | TGCGCCAGTCGGGTAGCTCTTGAGCAGTTCTTC | CASRVALEQFF
- | TRBJ1-1 | - | TRBV19 | TGTGCCAGTAGTAGGCAGGGCCTCATGAACACTGAAGCTTTCTTT | CASSRQGLMNTEAFF
- | TRBJ1-5 | - | TRBV5-1 | TGCGCCAGCAGCTTGGATATTAATAGCAATCAGCCCCAGCATTTT | CASSLDINSNQPQHF
- | TRBJ1-3 | - | TRBV6-6 | TGTGCCAGCAGTTACTCGATGCCGGGGAACGGAAACACCATATATTTT | CASSYSMPGNGNTIYF
TRBD1 | TRBJ1-2 | - | TRBV4-1 | TGCGCCAGCAGCGAGGGGACAGGGGGCGGAAAGTATGGCTACACCTTC | CASSEGTGGGKYGYTF
- | TRBJ1-5 | - | TRBV27 | TGTGCCAGCAGTTTATCTGGGGCGGCGGGGCCCCAGCATTTT | CASSLSGAAGPQHF
- | TRBJ1-1 | - | TRBV12-3/TRBV12-4 | TGTGCCAGCAGTTTAGTCAGGGCTTCTGAAGCTTTCTTT | CASSLVRASEAFF
TRBD1 | TRBJ2-2 | - | TRBV5-8 | TGTGCCAGCAGCTTGGCTCCGACAGGGATAGGCCGGGAGCTGTTTTTT | CASSLAPTGIGRELFF
- | TRBJ1-4 | - | TRBV5-4 | TGTGCCAGCAGCAATGGCGGGACCGCTTATGAAAAACTGTTTTTT | CASSNGGTAYEKLFF
- | TRBJ1-2 | - | TRBV5-1 | TGCGCCAGCAGCTTGACCCGGGAAGGGGTTGACTATGGCTACACCTTC | CASSLTREGVDYGYTF
- | TRBJ1-3 | - | TRBV13 | TGTGCCAGCAGCCCCCCGGACCGGGGAAACACCATATATTTT | CASSPPDRGNTIYF
- | TRBJ2-2 | - | TRBV25-1 | TGTGCCAGCAGTGCCGGACTATACACCGGGGAGCTGTTTTTT | CASSAGLYTGELFF
TRBD2 | TRBJ2-3 | - | TRBV7-2 | TGTGCCAGCAGCTCCCTAGCGGGAAGTACAGATACGCAGTATTTT | CASSSLAGSTDTQYF
- | TRBJ2-1 | - | TRBV21-1 | TGTGCCAGCAGCAAAGGCAAGGACAGCCCTTACAATGAGCAGTTCTTC | CASSKGKDSPYNEQFF
TRBD2 | TRBJ2-7 | - | TRBV5-1 | TGCGCCAGCAGCTTGCGACTAGCGGGAGATATCGAGCAGTACTTC | CASSLRLAGDIEQYF